A selection of T cell receptor beta chains follows, all from one sample in a study of blood T cell repertoires in COVID-19. Data came from immunoSEQ multiplex PCR; TCRdb stores just in-frame clones and leaves some out. The sample holds a few hundred thousand clones, roughly 91% seen once. Sequences were obtained from PBMCs or T cells enriched from blood (not recorded which). These receptors were obtained from a woman aged 60-70 years who had recovered from COVID-19. Both conserved end residues are part of each CDR3. The order of the fields is D gene, clone size, J gene, V gene, CDR3 DNA, CDR3 protein. A D gene is named only where the DNA matches it firmly. Some rows mark clone size as missing; the rest say once, few, many or name a class of expanded clone.

. | once | TRBJ1-5 | TRBV21-1 | TGTGCCAGCAGCAAGGGGACAGGGGCTGCTACAACCCGACACAATCAGCCCCAGCATTTT | CASSKGTGAATTRHNQPQHF
. | . | TRBJ1-2 | TRBV7-9 | TGTGCCAGCAGCTTAGCGGAACAGGGCTTTGGGAAACGAGGCTACACCTTC | CASSLAEQGFGKRGYTF
. | . | TRBJ1-6 | TRBV11-2 | TGTGCCAGCAGCTTTTCATGGGCCGGTAATTCACCCCTCCACTTT | CASSFSWAGNSPLHF
. | . | TRBJ1-1 | TRBV19 | TGTGCCACCGACGACAGAAGGAACACTGAAGCTTTCTTT | CATDDRRNTEAFF
. | . | TRBJ2-7 | TRBV7-9 | TGTGCCAGCATCCGGGGGACGGGGAGCTCCTACGAGCAGTACTTC | CASIRGTGSSYEQYF
TRBD1 | . | TRBJ1-5 | TRBV7-9 | TGTGCCAGCAGCAAAGACAGGGGTGGCAATCAGCCCCAGCATTTT | CASSKDRGGNQPQHF
TRBD1 | . | TRBJ1-1 | TRBV6-5 | TGTGCCAGCAGACCCGGGACAGTAACTGAAGCTTTCTTT | CASRPGTVTEAFF
TRBD2 | . | TRBJ2-7 | TRBV30 | TGTGCCTGGAGCGACAGCGGGAGGGCTAGGTACGAGCAGTACTTC | CAWSDSGRARYEQYF
. | few | TRBJ2-5 | TRBV11-3 | TGTGCCAGCAGCTTAACTAGTCGAGAGACCCAGTACTTC | CASSLTSRETQYF
. | . | TRBJ1-1 | TRBV29-1 | TGCAGCGTAGACCAAACAGGGTACACTGAAGCTTTCTTT | CSVDQTGYTEAFF
. | . | TRBJ2-7 | TRBV12-5 | TGTGCTAGTGGTTACGGGGTTGGCTACGAGCAGTACTTC | CASGYGVGYEQYF
. | . | TRBJ1-4 | TRBV5-1 | TGCGCCAGCAGTGAACAGGCCGGTAGTGAAAAACTGTTTTTT | CASSEQAGSEKLFF
TRBD2 | . | TRBJ2-1 | TRBV28 | TGTGCCAGCAGCCCGGGACTAGCGGGAGCCTACAATGAGCAGTTCTTC | CASSPGLAGAYNEQFF
. | once | TRBJ1-1 | TRBV28 | TGTGCCAGCAGTAAACAGAACACTGAAGCTTTCTTT | CASSKQNTEAFF
TRBD1 | . | TRBJ1-3 | TRBV5-6 | TGTGCCAGCAGCTTGGCAGGGGGCTGGAACACCATATATTTT | CASSLAGGWNTIYF
TRBD2 | . | TRBJ2-7 | TRBV6-5 | TGTGCCAGCAGCCCGACTAGCGGGGCCTCCTACGAGCAGTACTTC | CASSPTSGASYEQYF
. | . | TRBJ1-2 | TRBV24-1 | TGTGCCACCAGTGGGGGTCTAGGGGATCCCGGCTACACCTTC | CATSGGLGDPGYTF
TRBD2 | few | TRBJ2-1 | TRBV28 | TGTGCCAGCAGTCTGAGGAGCGGGAGGGTCTACAATGAGCAGTTCTTC | CASSLRSGRVYNEQFF
. | . | TRBJ1-6 | TRBV5-8 | TGTGCCAGCAACCCGACCCCCCTCGGGAACGCCCTCCACTTT | CASNPTPLGNALHF
TRBD1 | . | TRBJ1-1 | TRBV14 | TGTGCCAGCAGCCTTTGGGGACAGGGCGGAGCTTTCTTT | CASSLWGQGGAFF
. | . | TRBJ2-1 | TRBV7-8 | TGTGCCAGCAGCTTAGTCGCAGGGGTTTTGGATGAGCAGTTCTTC | CASSLVAGVLDEQFF
TRBD2 | few | TRBJ2-3 | TRBV7-6 | TGTGCCAGCAGCCCGACCGTTTTGAGACGGGAGGGGGAAGATACGCAGTATTTT | CASSPTVLRREGEDTQYF
. | . | TRBJ1-6 | TRBV5-4 | TGTGCCAGCAGCTTAAATCGGGGGATTAATTCACCCCTCCACTTT | CASSLNRGINSPLHF
. | . | TRBJ1-1 | TRBV6-5 | TGTGCCAGCAAAGTTGGGACTAACACTGAAGCTTTCTTT | CASKVGTNTEAFF
. | many | TRBJ1-1 | TRBV24-1 | TGTGCCACCAGTGATGGGTCGCTAGTCAGCACTGAAGCTTTCTTT | CATSDGSLVSTEAFF
TRBD2 | . | TRBJ2-1 | TRBV11-2 | TGTGCCAGCAGCTTATACTCGGGGACTAGCGGGAATGAGCAGTTCTTC | CASSLYSGTSGNEQFF
. | . | TRBJ2-1 | TRBV5-5 | TGTGCCAGCAGCTTGGCAGGGGAGAATGAGCAGTTCTTC | CASSLAGENEQFF
TRBD2 | few | TRBJ2-1 | TRBV7-8 | TGTGCCAGCAGCCATCAACTAGCGGGAGGAAATGAGCAGTTCTTC | CASSHQLAGGNEQFF
. | . | TRBJ1-1 | TRBV4-1 | TGCGCCAGCAGCCAAGTGTCGTTGCGTGACAAGAACACTGAAGCTTTCTTT | CASSQVSLRDKNTEAFF
TRBD2 | once | TRBJ2-3 | TRBV11-2 | TGTGCCAGCAGCCCCATAGGTCTAGCGGGAGCAGATACGCAGTATTTT | CASSPIGLAGADTQYF
. | . | TRBJ2-2 | TRBV27 | TGTGCCAGCAGTTCTGGGAGTTGGCCGAACACCGGGGAGCTGTTTTTT | CASSSGSWPNTGELFF
. | once | TRBJ2-2 | TRBV27 | TGTGCCAGCAGTGAATGGGCGACGAACACCGGGGAGCTGTTTTTT | CASSEWATNTGELFF
TRBD2 | . | TRBJ2-1 | TRBV24-1 | TGTGCCACCAGTGACTCCGGACTAGCGGGGATCTACAATGAGCAGTTCTTC | CATSDSGLAGIYNEQFF
. | . | TRBJ2-7 | TRBV2 | TGTGCCAGCATTGAGTCAGGATACTACGAGCAGTACTTC | CASIESGYYEQYF
TRBD1 | . | TRBJ1-1 | TRBV9 | TGTGCCAGCAGCGTAGAAGGACAGGGGATGGCTTTCTTT | CASSVEGQGMAFF
. | . | TRBJ2-1 | TRBV30 | TGTGCCTGGAGTGTATGGGAGCGGAGTGAGCAGTTCTTC | CAWSVWERSEQFF
TRBD2 | once | TRBJ2-2 | TRBV11-3 | TGTGCCAGCACTGGACTACCGGGACTAGCGGGAACAAACGGGGAGCTGTTTTTT | CASTGLPGLAGTNGELFF
TRBD1 | . | TRBJ1-2 | TRBV10-3 | TGTGCCATCAGTGAGAGACAGGGGGTCCCCTCCGCCTTC | CAISERQGVPSAF
. | . | TRBJ1-2 | TRBV28 | TGTGCCAGCACCCAGGGGACCTATGGCTACACCTTC | CASTQGTYGYTF
TRBD2 | . | TRBJ2-1 | TRBV5-1 | TGCGCCAGCAGCTTGGCCTCGGCGGGAGGGTACAATGAGCAGTTCTTC | CASSLASAGGYNEQFF
. | . | TRBJ1-5 | TRBV6-5 | TGTGCCAGCACCCAATGGGGGGGGAATCAGCCCCAGCATTTT | CASTQWGGNQPQHF
. | . | TRBJ1-6 | TRBV5-1 | TGCGCCAGCAGCTTGGAGAGTCCCCATTCACCCCTCCACTTT | CASSLESPHSPLHF
. | . | TRBJ1-2 | TRBV7-3 | TGTGCCAGCAGCTTAACCCCGACAGGCTCCTTAACCTTC | CASSLTPTGSLTF
TRBD1 | . | TRBJ1-1 | TRBV28 | TGTGCCAGCAGTTCCTACAGGGGGCAGATGTTAGTGAACACTGAAGCTTTCTTT | CASSSYRGQMLVNTEAFF
. | . | TRBJ1-2 | TRBV21-1 | TGTGCCAGCAGCAAAGAGAGATTGGTACGACAGATCTATGGCTACACCTTC | CASSKERLVRQIYGYTF
. | . | TRBJ2-3 | TRBV14 | TGTGCCAGCAGCCAAGATAACGAGAGGATTTTGACAGATACGCAGTATTTT | CASSQDNERILTDTQYF
TRBD2 | once | TRBJ2-1 | TRBV7-9 | TGTGCCAGCAGCCGACTAGCGGGAGAGAACAATGAGCAGTTCTTC | CASSRLAGENNEQFF
TRBD1 | . | TRBJ2-6 | TRBV24-1 | TGTGCCACCAGTGCACAGGGGCGCGGGGCCAACGTCCTGACTTTC | CATSAQGRGANVLTF
TRBD2 | once | TRBJ2-3 | TRBV10-2 | TGCGCCAGCAGTGGACTAGCCACAGATACGCAGTATTTT | CASSGLATDTQYF
. | . | TRBJ2-1 | TRBV10-3 | TGTGCCATCAGTGAGTCGATGGCAGGGGCCTACAATGAGCAGTTCTTC | CAISESMAGAYNEQFF